These 3 T cell receptor beta chains originate from one sample sequenced in a study of CD8+ T cells in alopecia areata. cDNA prepared by RNA extraction and subsequent reverse transcription served as the template for sequencing. Libraries were prepared by immunoSEQ multiplex PCR; TCRdb keeps only in-frame clonotypes and omits some of them. The table has 270,000 or so clones, 55% to 75% seen once. Sample treatment: oral pan-JAK inhibitor, 5-10 mg twice daily. The source was CD4+ T cells sorted from blood, collected at week 24, from a patient treated with tofacitinib. These receptors were collected from a human donor with alopecia areata.

The chain joins TRBV5-1 to TRBJ1-2; TRBD1 agrees at 7 bases. V shed 2 bases and J 4 bases; nucleotides not matched to a gene: 8. The CDR3 totals 15 residues. The germline V gene has CDR1 SGHRS and CDR2 YFSETQ. CDR3 DNA sequence: TGCGCCAGCAGCTTTGGAGGGGGCAACTTCTATGGCTACACCTTC. The encoded protein is CASSFGGGNFYGYTF.

This clone was counted only a few times. The V gene is TRBV30, the J gene TRBJ2-1, with a weak D call TRBD2 (6 bases). This CDR3 spans 14 amino acids. V was clipped by 4 bases and J by 2 bases, with 12 bases between them. Germline V gene sequence: CDR1 GTSNPN, CDR2 SVGIG (reference sequence). Here the CDR3 reads CAWIQEGAYNEQFF. CDR3 in DNA: TGTGCCTGGATTCAGGAGGGTGCCTACAATGAGCAGTTCTTC.

This chain uses TRBV30 with TRBJ2-6; TRBD2 might be the D (6 bases). CDR1 is GTSNPN and CDR2 is SVGIG in the germline V gene (reference sequence). CDR3 length: 14 amino acids. The V gene lost 3 bases and the J gene lost 1 base, with 7 bases spanning the gap. As DNA, the CDR3 is TGTGCCTGGAGAGGAGGGTCTGGGGCCAACGTCCTGACTTTC. Its protein is CAWRGGSGANVLTF. Full variable domain (outside the CDR3, taken from reference TRBV30 and TRBJ2-6): SQTIHQWPATLVQPVGSPLSLECTVEGTSNPNLYWYRQAAGRGLQLLFYSVGIGQISSEVPQNLSASRPQDRQFILSSKKLLLSDSGFYLCAWRGGSGANVLTFGAGSRLTVL.